This T cell receptor beta chain was documented in a study of T-cell memory formation after mild COVID-19. Whole-study findings and limits: Pre-infection memory harbored some responding clones, suggesting cross-reactive memory joined.

This clonotype was detected ten times or more. The target antigen is unknown. V lost 1 base and J 5 bases, leaving 11 bases between the germline ends. CDR1 is SGHVS, CDR2 FQNEAQ, per germline. The length of the CDR3 is 14 residues. 5'RACE with constant-segment primers built TCRalpha and TCRbeta cDNA libraries with UMIs. TCRdb re-called the 5' RACE reads with MiXCR, one entry per CDR3 protein. The sample lists some 100,000 distinct CDR3 sequences, roughly 10% occurring once. What was sequenced was PBMCs or a T cell subset sorted from them (not recorded which). The chain is built from TRBV7-8 and TRBJ2-5; D gene unclear. This TCR was recovered from a man between 18 and 35 years old who had mild COVID-19 (a few samples of this study predate the infection). Cell type and time point are not known. CDR3 sequence reads: CASSLDQVSETQYF. The CDR3 region has the DNA TGTGCCAGCAGCTTAGACCAGGTATCGGAGACCCAGTACTTC.